This TCR beta chain was retrieved from a study of blood T cell repertoires in COVID-19. Looking at the study overall: Samples of COVID-19 (acute and convalescent) were obtained from the United States, Italy and Spain. In each case, the material was cDNA or gDNA derived from T cells, B-cell-depleted T cells, or PBMCs.

The germline gives CDR1 LNHNV, CDR2 YYDKDF (reference sequence). J gave up 5 bases and V 2 bases, and 4 bases lay outside the gene matches. The CDR3 is 15 amino acids. Per the original methods: Cell counts per sample came from amplifying reference gene primers. Repertoires were generated with immunoSEQ multiplex PCR, while TCRdb's copy carries only in-frame clones and drops some. Clone size and V and J calls were adopted from that table, with D and trimming inferred from the DNA. The sample lists 150,000 or so clones, less than 90% occurring once. The V and J genes are TRBV15 and TRBJ2-5; TRBD1 matches 11 bases. What was sequenced was peripheral blood. This TCR came from a man between 18 and 29 years old with active or convalescent COVID-19. The CDR3 DNA sequence: TGTGCCACCAGCAGAAGGACAGGGGGCGGTGAGACCCAGTACTTC. It encodes CATSRRTGGGETQYF.